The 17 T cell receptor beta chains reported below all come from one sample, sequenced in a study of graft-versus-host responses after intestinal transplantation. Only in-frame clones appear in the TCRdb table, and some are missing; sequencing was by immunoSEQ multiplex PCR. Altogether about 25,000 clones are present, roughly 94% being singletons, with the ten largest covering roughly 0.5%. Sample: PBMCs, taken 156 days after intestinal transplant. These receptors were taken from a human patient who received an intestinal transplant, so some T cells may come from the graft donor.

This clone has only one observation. CDR3 loop: CAWSVRYMNTGELFF. The CDR3 DNA follows: TGTGCCTGGAGTGTGCGTTACATGAACACCGGGGAGCTGTTTTTT. The chain uses TRBV30 and TRBJ2-2, with no clear D. Trimming took off 0 bases at V and 1 base at J, with 9 bases between the two ends. The CDR3 is 15 residues long. Germline-derived CDR1 and CDR2 are GTSNPN and SVGIG (reference sequence). Looking up the rest from reference TRBV30 and TRBJ2-2 gives the full variable domain: SQTIHQWPATLVQPVGSPLSLECTVEGTSNPNLYWYRQAAGRGLQLLFYSVGIGQISSEVPQNLSASRPQDRQFILSSKKLLLSDSGFYLCAWSVRYMNTGELFFGEGSRLTVL.

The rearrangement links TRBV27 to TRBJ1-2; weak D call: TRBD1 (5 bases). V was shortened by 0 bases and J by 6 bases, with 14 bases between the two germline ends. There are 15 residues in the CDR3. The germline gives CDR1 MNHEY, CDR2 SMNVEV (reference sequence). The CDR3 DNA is TGTGCCAGCAGTTTATCTCCACTGGGGGAGGATGGCTACACCTTC. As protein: CASSLSPLGEDGYTF.

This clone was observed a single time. The CDR3 reads CASSLGVTYTF. CDR3 bases: TGTGCCAGCAGCTTGGGGGTAACCTACACCTTC. The chain combines TRBV5-6 with TRBJ1-2; D remains unclear. V lost 0 bases and J 10 bases, leaving 7 bases between the germline ends. This CDR3 is 11 amino acids long. The germline gives CDR1 SGHDT, CDR2 YYEEEE.

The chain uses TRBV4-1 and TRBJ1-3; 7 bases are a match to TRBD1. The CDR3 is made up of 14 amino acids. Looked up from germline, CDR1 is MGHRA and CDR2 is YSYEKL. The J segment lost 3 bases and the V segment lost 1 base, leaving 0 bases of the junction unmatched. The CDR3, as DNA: TGCGCCAGCAGCCAAGGGACAGGTGGAAACACCATATATTTT. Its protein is CASSQGTGGNTIYF.

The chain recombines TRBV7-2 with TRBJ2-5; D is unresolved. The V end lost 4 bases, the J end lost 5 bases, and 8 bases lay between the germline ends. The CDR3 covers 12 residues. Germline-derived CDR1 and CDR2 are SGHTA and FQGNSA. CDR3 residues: CASSSGRETQYF. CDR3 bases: TGTGCCAGCAGCTCCGGCCGGGAGACCCAGTACTTC.

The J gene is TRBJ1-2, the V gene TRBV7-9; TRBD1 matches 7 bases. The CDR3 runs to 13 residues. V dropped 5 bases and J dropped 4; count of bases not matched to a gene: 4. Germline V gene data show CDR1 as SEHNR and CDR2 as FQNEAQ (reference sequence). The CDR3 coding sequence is TGTGCCAGCAGCCCAGGGGGTTCCTATGGCTACACCTTC. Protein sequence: CASSPGGSYGYTF. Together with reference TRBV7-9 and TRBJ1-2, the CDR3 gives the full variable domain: DTGVSQNPRHKITKRGQNVTFRCDPISEHNRLYWYRQTLGQGPEFLTYFQNEAQLEKSRLLSDRFSAERPKGSFSTLEIQRTEQGDSAMYLCASSPGGSYGYTFGSGTRLTVV.

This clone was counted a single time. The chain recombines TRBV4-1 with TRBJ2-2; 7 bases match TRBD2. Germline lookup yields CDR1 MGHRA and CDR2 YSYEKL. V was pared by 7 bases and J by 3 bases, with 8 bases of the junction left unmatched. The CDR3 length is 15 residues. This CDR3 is CASMARLADTGELFF. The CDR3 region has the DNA TGCGCCAGCATGGCCCGGCTAGCGGACACCGGGGAGCTGTTTTTT.

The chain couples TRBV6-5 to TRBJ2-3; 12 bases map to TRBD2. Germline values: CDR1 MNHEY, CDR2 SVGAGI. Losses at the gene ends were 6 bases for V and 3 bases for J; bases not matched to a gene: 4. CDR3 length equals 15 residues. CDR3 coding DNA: TGTGCCAGCAGGGCTAGCGGGGGGGCGACAGATACGCAGTATTTT. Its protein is CASRASGGATDTQYF.

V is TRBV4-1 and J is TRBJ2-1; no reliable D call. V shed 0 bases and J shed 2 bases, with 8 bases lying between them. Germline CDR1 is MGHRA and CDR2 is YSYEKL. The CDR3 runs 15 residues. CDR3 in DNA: TGCGCCAGCAGCCAAGATTTTTCAGCCTACAATGAGCAGTTCTTC. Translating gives CASSQDFSAYNEQFF.

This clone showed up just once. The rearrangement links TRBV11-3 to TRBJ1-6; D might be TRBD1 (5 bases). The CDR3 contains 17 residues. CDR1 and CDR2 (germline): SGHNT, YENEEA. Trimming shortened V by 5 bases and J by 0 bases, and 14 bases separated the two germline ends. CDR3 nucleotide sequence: TGTGCCAGCAGCCCGAATCAGGGAAGCTCCTATAATTCACCCCTCCACTTT. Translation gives CASSPNQGSSYNSPLHF.

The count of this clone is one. CDR3 bases: TGTGCCAGCAGCTTAGTAGGGTATAATTCACCCCTCCACTTT. Residues: CASSLVGYNSPLHF. This chain links TRBV13 with TRBJ1-6, with D unresolved. Trimming pared 1 base from V and 4 bases from J, leaving 5 bases between. This CDR3 comprises 14 residues. Germline V gives CDR1 PRHDT, CDR2 FYEKMQ (reference sequence). Using reference TRBV13 and TRBJ1-6 for the parts outside the CDR3, the full variable domain is AAGVIQSPRHLIKEKRETATLKCYPIPRHDTVYWYQQGPGQDPQFLISFYEKMQSDKGSIPDRFSAQQFSDYHSELNMSSLELGDSALYFCASSLVGYNSPLHFGNGTRLTVT.

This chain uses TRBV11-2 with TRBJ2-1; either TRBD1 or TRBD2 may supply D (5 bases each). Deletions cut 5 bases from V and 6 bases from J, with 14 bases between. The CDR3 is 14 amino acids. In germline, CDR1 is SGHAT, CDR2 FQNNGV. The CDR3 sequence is CASSAPLGGNEQFF. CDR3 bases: TGTGCCAGCAGCGCACCTCTTGGGGGCAATGAGCAGTTCTTC. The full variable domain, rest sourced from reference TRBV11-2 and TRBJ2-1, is EAGVAQSPRYKIIEKRQSVAFWCNPISGHATLYWYQQILGQGPKLLIQFQNNGVVDDSQLPKDRFSAERLKGVDSTLKIQPAKLEDSAVYLCASSAPLGGNEQFFGPGTRLTVL.

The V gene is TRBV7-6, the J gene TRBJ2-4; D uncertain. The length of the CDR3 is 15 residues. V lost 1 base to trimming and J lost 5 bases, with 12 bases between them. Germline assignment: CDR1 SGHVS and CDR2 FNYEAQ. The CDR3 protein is CASSLEGGPQNIQYF. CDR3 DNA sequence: TGTGCCAGCAGCTTAGAGGGTGGACCCCAAAACATTCAGTACTTC.

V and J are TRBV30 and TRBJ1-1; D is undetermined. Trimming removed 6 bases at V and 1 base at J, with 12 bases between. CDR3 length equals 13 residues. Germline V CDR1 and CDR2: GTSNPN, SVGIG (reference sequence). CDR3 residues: CACWEFGNTEAFF. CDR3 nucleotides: TGTGCCTGTTGGGAATTTGGGAACACTGAAGCTTTCTTT.

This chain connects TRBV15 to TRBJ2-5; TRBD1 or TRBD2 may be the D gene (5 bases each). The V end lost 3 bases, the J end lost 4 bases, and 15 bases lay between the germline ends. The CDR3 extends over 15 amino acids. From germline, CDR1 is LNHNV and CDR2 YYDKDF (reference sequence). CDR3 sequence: CATSRGTVLGETQYF. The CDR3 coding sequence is TGTGCCACCAGCAGGGGGACCGTTCTGGGAGAGACCCAGTACTTC.

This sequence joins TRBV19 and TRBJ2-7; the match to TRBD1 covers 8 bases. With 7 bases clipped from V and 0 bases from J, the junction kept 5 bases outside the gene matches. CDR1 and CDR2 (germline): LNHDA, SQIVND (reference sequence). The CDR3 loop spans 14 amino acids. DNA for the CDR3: TGTGCCAGTACTTTACAGGGGGGCTCCTACGAGCAGTACTTC. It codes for CASTLQGGSYEQYF.

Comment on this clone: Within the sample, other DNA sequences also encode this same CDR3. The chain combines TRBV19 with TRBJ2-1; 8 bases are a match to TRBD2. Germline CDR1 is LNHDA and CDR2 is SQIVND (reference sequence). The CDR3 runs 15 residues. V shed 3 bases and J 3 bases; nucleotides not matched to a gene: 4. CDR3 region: CASSITSGFYNEQFF. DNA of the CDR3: TGTGCCAGTAGTATTACTAGCGGATTCTACAATGAGCAGTTCTTC.